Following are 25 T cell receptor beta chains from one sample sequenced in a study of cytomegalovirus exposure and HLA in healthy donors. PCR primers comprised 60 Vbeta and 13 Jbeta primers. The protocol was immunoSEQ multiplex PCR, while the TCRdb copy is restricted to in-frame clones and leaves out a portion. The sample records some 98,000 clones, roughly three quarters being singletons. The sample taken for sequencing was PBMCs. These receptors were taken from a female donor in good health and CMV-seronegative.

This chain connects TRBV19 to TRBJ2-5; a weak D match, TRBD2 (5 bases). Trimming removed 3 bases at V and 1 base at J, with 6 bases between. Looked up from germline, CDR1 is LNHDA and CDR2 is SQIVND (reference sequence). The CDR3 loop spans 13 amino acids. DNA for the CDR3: TGTGCCAGTAGTATCGAGGGCCAAGAGACCCAGTACTTC. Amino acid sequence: CASSIEGQETQYF. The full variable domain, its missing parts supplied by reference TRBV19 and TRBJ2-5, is DGGITQSPKYLFRKEGQNVTLSCEQNLNHDAMYWYRQDPGQGLRLIYYSQIVNDFQKGDIAEGYSVSREKKESFPLTVTSAQKNPTAFYLCASSIEGQETQYFGPGTRLLVL.

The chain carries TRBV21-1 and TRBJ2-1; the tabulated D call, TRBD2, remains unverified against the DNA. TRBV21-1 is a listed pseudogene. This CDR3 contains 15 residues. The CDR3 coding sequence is TGTGCCAGCAGCGTCCTCAGCCCACCGGGGAATGAGCAGTTCTTC. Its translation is CASSVLSPPGNEQFF.

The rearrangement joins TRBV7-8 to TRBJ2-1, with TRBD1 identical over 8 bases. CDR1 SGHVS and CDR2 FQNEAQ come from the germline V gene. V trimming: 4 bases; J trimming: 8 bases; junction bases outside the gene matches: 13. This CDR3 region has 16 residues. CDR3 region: CASSSMGGQGADEQFF. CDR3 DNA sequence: TGTGCCAGCAGCTCTATGGGGGGCCAGGGGGCCGATGAGCAGTTCTTC.

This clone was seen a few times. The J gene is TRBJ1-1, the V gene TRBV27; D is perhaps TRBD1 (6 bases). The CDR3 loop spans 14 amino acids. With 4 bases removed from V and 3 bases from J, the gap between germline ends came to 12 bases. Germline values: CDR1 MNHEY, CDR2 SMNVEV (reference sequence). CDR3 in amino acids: CASSSFGQHTEAFF. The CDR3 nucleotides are TGTGCCAGCAGTTCATTTGGACAGCACACTGAAGCTTTCTTT.

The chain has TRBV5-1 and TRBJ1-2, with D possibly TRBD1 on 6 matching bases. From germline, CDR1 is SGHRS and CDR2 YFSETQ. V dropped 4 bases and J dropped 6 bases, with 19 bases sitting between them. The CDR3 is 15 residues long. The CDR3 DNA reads TGCGCCAGCAGCACGGATTCAGGGGCAAGAGATGGCTACACCTTC. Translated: CASSTDSGARDGYTF.

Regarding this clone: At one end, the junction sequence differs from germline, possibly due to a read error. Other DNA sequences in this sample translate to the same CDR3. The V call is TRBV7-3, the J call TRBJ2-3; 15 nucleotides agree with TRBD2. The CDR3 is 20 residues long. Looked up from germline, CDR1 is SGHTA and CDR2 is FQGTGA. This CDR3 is CASSSPGLAGGFPSTDTQYF. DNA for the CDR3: TGTGCCAGCAGCTCCCCGGGACTAGCGGGGGGATTCCCTAGCACAGACACGCAGTATTTT.

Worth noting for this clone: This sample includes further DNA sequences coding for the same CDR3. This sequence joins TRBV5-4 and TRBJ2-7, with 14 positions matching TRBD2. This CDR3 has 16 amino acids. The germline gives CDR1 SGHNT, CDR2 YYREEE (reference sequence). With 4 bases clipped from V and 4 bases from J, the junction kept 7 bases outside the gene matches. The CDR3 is CASSIRTSGGRYEQYF. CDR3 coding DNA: TGTGCCAGCAGCATACGGACTAGCGGGGGGCGGTACGAGCAGTACTTC. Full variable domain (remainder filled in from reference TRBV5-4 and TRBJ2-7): ETGVTQSPTHLIKTRGQQVTLRCSSQSGHNTVSWYQQALGQGPQFIFQYYREEENGRGNFPPRFSGLQFPNYSSELNVNALELDDSALYLCASSIRTSGGRYEQYFGPGTRLTVT.

In nucleotides, the CDR3 is TGTGCCAGCAGCTTATCCGTTACTCAACCCTACGAGCAGTACTTC. Translating gives CASSLSVTQPYEQYF. The chain has TRBV7-2 and TRBJ2-7, with D unclear. The CDR3 consists of 15 residues. Germline V gene sequence: CDR1 SGHTA, CDR2 FQGNSA. The V end was cut by 2 bases, the J end by 2 bases, with 13 bases between.

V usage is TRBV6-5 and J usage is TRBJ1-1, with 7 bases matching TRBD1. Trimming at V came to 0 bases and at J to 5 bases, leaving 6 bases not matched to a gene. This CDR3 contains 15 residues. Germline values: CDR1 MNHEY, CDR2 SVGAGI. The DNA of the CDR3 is TGTGCCAGCAGTTACTCGCACAGGGGTAAAACTGAAGCTTTCTTT. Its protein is CASSYSHRGKTEAFF.

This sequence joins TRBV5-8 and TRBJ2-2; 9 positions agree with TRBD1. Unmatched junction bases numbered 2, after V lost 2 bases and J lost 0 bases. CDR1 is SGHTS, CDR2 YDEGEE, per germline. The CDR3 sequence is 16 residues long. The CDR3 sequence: CASSFGTGSNTGELFF. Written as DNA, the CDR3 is TGTGCCAGCAGCTTCGGGACAGGGTCGAACACCGGGGAGCTGTTTTTT.

The CDR3 DNA is TGTGCCAGCAGGTCTCACACCGGGGAGCTGTTTTTT. This sequence encodes CASRSHTGELFF. The chain joins TRBV6-5 to TRBJ2-2; D not resolved. The ends were cut back, 6 bases at V and 3 bases at J, with 5 bases in the middle. Germline values: CDR1 MNHEY, CDR2 SVGAGI. The CDR3 extends over 12 amino acids.

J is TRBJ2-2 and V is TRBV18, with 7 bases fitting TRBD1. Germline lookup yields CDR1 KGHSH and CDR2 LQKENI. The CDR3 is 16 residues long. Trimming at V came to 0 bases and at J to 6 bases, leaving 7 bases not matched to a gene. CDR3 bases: TGTGCCAGCTCACCACCAACAGGGGCCCCCGCCGGGGAGCTGTTTTTT. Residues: CASSPPTGAPAGELFF.

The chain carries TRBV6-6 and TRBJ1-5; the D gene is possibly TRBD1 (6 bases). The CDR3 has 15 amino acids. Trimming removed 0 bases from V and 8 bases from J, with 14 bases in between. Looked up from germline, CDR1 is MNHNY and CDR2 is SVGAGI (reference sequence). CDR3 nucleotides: TGTGCCAGCAGTTACTCGGGGGGGCAGTCGGAGCCCCAGCATTTT. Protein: CASSYSGGQSEPQHF.

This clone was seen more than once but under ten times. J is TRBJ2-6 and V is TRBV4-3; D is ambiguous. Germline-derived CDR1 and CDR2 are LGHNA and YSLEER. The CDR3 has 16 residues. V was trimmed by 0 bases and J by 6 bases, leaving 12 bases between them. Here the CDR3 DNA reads TGCGCCAGCAGCCAAGATTTACCCCGAGAGGCCAACGTCCTGACTTTC. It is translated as CASSQDLPREANVLTF.

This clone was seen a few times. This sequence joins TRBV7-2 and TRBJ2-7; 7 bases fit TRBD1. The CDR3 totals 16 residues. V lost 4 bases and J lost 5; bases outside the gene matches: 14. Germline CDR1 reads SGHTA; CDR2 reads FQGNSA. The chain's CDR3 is CASSSRGQRPTNEQYF. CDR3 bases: TGTGCCAGCAGCTCCCGGGGACAGCGTCCAACTAACGAGCAGTACTTC. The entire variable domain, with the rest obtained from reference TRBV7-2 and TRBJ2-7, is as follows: GAGVSQSPSNKVTEKGKDVELRCDPISGHTALYWYRQSLGQGLEFLIYFQGNSAPDKSGLPSDRFSAERTGGSVSTLTIQRTQQEDSAVYLCASSSRGQRPTNEQYFGPGTRLTVT.

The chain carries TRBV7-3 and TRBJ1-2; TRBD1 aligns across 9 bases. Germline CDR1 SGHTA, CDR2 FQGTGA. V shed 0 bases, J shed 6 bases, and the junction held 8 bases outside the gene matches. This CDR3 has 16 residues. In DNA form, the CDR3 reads TGTGCCAGCAGCTTAACCCGGGACAGGGTTCCCGATGGCTACACCTTC. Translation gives CASSLTRDRVPDGYTF.

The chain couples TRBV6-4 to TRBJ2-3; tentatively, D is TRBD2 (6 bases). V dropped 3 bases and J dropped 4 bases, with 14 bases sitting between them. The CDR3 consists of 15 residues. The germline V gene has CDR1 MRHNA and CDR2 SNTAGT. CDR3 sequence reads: CASSEFLGEADTQYF. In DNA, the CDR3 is TGTGCCAGCAGTGAGTTTCTGGGGGAGGCAGATACGCAGTATTTT.

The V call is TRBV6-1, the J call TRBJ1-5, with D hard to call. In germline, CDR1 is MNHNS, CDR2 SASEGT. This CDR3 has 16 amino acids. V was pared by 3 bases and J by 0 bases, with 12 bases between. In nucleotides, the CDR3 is TGTGCCAGCAGTGACGTCAGACTCTATAGCAATCAGCCCCAGCATTTT. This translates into CASSDVRLYSNQPQHF.

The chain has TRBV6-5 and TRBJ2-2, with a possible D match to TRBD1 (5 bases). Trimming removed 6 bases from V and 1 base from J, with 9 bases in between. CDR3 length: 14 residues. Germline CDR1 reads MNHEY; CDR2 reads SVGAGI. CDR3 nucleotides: TGTGCCAGCAGCCCTACAGGGAACACCGGGGAGCTGTTTTTT. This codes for CASSPTGNTGELFF.

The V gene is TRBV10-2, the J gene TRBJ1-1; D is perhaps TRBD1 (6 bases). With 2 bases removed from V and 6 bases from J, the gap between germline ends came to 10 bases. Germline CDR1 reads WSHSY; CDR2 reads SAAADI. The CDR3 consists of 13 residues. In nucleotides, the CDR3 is TGCGCCAGCAGTGAGCAGGGGCGCCCTGAAGCTTTCTTT. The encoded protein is CASSEQGRPEAFF.

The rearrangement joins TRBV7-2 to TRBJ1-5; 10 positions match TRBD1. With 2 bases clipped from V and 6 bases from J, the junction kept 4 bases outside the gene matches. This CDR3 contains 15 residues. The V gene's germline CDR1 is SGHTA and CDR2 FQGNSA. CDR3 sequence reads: CASSLSTGGFQPQHF. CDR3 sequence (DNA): TGTGCCAGCAGCTTATCGACAGGGGGCTTTCAGCCCCAGCATTTT.

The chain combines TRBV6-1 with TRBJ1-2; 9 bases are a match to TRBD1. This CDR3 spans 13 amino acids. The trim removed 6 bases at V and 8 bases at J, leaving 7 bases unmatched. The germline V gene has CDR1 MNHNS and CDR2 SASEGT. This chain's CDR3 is CASRRTGVGGYTF. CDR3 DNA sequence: TGTGCCAGCAGGAGGACAGGGGTTGGGGGCTACACCTTC.

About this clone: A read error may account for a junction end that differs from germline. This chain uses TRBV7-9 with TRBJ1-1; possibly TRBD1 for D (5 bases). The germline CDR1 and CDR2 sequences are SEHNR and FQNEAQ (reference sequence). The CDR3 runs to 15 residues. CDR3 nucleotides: TGTTCCAGCAGCGGATCGGGGGGGGTGAACACTGAAGCTTTCTTT. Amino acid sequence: CSSSGSGGVNTEAFF.

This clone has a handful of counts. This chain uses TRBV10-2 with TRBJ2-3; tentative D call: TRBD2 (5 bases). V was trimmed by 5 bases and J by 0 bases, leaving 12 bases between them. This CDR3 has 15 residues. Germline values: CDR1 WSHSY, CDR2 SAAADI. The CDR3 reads CASSTRVGSTDTQYF. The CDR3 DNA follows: TGCGCCAGCAGTACGAGGGTTGGGAGCACAGATACGCAGTATTTT.

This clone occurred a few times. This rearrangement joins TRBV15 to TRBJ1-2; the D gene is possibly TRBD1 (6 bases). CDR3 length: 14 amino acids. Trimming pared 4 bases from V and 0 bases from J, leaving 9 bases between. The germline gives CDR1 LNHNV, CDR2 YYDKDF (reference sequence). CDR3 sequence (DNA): TGTGCCACCAGCATTGGGGGCACTAACTATGGCTACACCTTC. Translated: CATSIGGTNYGYTF.